Each of the 21 T cell receptor beta chains below was sequenced from the same sample in a study of T-cell reconstitution after alpha-beta-depleted transplantation in children. TCRbeta library preparation incorporated unique molecular identifiers. TCRdb redid the calling of the PCR reads with MiXCR, one entry per CDR3 protein. Here the sample spans about 230,000 distinct CDR3 sequences, approximately 9.7% being singletons. Material: PBMCs from the stem cell graft donor, obtained from the stem cell graft. These receptor sequences come from a human donor who donated a stem cell graft to a child with SCID.

The CDR3 is CASSLEPGELFF. The CDR3, as DNA: TGTGCCAGCAGCCTTGAGCCTGGGGAGCTGTTTTTT. This chain connects TRBV3-1 to TRBJ2-2; no clear D. The CDR3 consists of 12 residues. Germline V lookup: CDR1 LGHDT, CDR2 YNNKEL (reference sequence). Deletions cut 4 bases from V and 8 bases from J, with 8 bases between.

This clonotype was counted between two and nine times. The chain employs TRBV20-1 and TRBJ2-3, with 11 bases fitting TRBD2. The CDR3 contains 16 residues. CDR1 and CDR2 from the germline V gene are DFQATT and SNEGSKA (reference sequence). The ends lost 6 bases at V and 1 base at J; junction bases unmatched: 9. The CDR3 loop reads CSAAGASGGRTDTQYF. CDR3 sequence (DNA): TGCAGTGCAGCTGGCGCTAGCGGGGGGCGCACAGATACGCAGTATTTT.

This clonotype was found many times. The rearrangement joins TRBV5-6 to TRBJ1-2; D may be TRBD1 (5 bases). Trimming took 4 bases from V and 6 from J, leaving 19 bases between them. CDR1 SGHDT and CDR2 YYEEEE come from the germline V gene. CDR3 length equals 15 residues. The CDR3, as DNA: TGTGCCAGCAGCCCGGCGATGATCAGGGCGGATGGCTACACCTTC. Encoded protein: CASSPAMIRADGYTF.

In its sample, this clonotype was seen many times. The chain joins TRBV6-5 to TRBJ1-6; D is uncertain. The ends were cut back, 6 bases at V and 3 bases at J, with 18 bases in the middle. The CDR3 sequence is 17 residues long. Germline assignment: CDR1 MNHEY and CDR2 SVGAGI. This CDR3 reads CASSLGSEDDYNSPLHF. CDR3 nucleotides: TGTGCCAGCAGCCTAGGGTCGGAGGATGACTATAATTCACCCCTCCACTTT.

This clonotype was recorded many times. This chain links TRBV5-6 with TRBJ2-2; D not resolved. The germline V gene encodes CDR1 SGHDT and CDR2 YYEEEE. V lost 0 bases and J 5 bases, leaving 11 bases between the germline ends. The CDR3 is made up of 15 amino acids. The DNA of the CDR3 is TGTGCCAGCAGCTTGGGAGCGACTCAAACCGGGGAGCTGTTTTTT. It yields the protein CASSLGATQTGELFF.

The table lists this clonotype with many counts. The chain links TRBV2 to TRBJ2-3; TRBD1 might be the D (6 bases). This CDR3 comprises 14 residues. In germline, CDR1 is SNHLY, CDR2 FYNNEI. V was pared by 6 bases and J by 4 bases, with 14 bases between. The CDR3 loop is CASREQTGPDTQYF. In DNA form, the CDR3 reads TGTGCCAGCAGGGAACAGACAGGACCAGATACGCAGTATTTT.

This clonotype was recorded at least ten times. The chain uses TRBV18 and TRBJ1-4, with D perhaps TRBD1 (5 bases). Germline CDR1 and CDR2: KGHSH and LQKENI. This CDR3 is built from 14 residues. Deletions cut 2 bases from V and 6 bases from J, with 10 bases between. CDR3 in amino acids: CASSPTGGDEKLFF. The DNA for the CDR3 is TGTGCCAGCTCACCAACAGGAGGAGATGAAAAACTGTTTTTT.

This clonotype has ten or more counts. The chain couples TRBV7-2 to TRBJ1-4; 7 bases match TRBD1. The V and J ends lost 5 bases and 5 bases, in that order; junction bases with no gene match: 8. CDR3 size: 15 residues. Germline V lookup: CDR1 SGHTA, CDR2 FQGNSA. The DNA of the CDR3 is TGTGCCAGCAGCGCACAGGGGACCGTAAATGAAAAACTGTTTTTT. Translated, it gives CASSAQGTVNEKLFF.

This clonotype was found many times. The chain is built from TRBV4-1 and TRBJ1-3, with D unclear. This CDR3 is built from 18 residues. Between the trimmed V and J ends, which lost 2 bases and 4 bases, there was a span of 21 bases. Germline V lookup: CDR1 MGHRA, CDR2 YSYEKL. The CDR3 DNA reads as TGCGCCAGCAGCCAATTCGGTAGTAGAGTTGGTGGCGGAAACACCATATATTTT. Its translation: CASSQFGSRVGGGNTIYF.

The sample holds many counts of this clonotype. The V and J genes are TRBV5-1 and TRBJ2-7; the D gene is possibly TRBD1 (6 bases). CDR1 and CDR2 (germline): SGHRS, YFSETQ. CDR3 length: 15 residues. Trimming stripped 0 bases from V and 3 bases from J, with 13 bases between. CDR3 residues: CASSLVTGSLYEQYF. For the CDR3, the DNA is TGCGCCAGCAGCTTGGTAACAGGGAGTCTCTACGAGCAGTACTTC.

This clonotype was counted only a few times. The chain links TRBV11-2 to TRBJ2-3; 9 bases fit TRBD2. The CDR3 extends over 18 amino acids. The germline CDR1 and CDR2 sequences are SGHAT and FQNNGV. The J segment lost 0 bases and the V segment lost 1 base, leaving 8 bases of the junction unmatched. CDR3 bases: TGTGCCAGCAGCTTAGTACGCCTAGCGGGGTCTAGCACAGATACGCAGTATTTT. Translated: CASSLVRLAGSSTDTQYF.

This clonotype was found a few times. In nucleotides, the CDR3 is TGCGCCAGCAGCTTGTTGGGACTGATGAGCTCCTACAATGAGCAGTTCTTC. This gives the protein CASSLLGLMSSYNEQFF. The chain joins TRBV5-1 to TRBJ2-1; D is perhaps TRBD2 (6 bases). V shed 1 base and J shed 0 bases, with 14 bases lying between them. Germline CDR1 SGHRS, CDR2 YFSETQ. The length of the CDR3 is 17 residues. The variable domain in full, completed from reference TRBV5-1 and TRBJ2-1, reads KAGVTQTPRYLIKTRGQQVTLSCSPISGHRSVSWYQQTPGQGLQFLFEYFSETQRNKGNFPGRFSGRQFSNSRSEMNVSTLELGDSALYLCASSLLGLMSSYNEQFFGPGTRLTVL.

This clonotype was observed many times. V gene TRBV27 combines with J gene TRBJ1-4; maybe TRBD1 (5 bases). Germline V gene sequence: CDR1 MNHEY, CDR2 SMNVEV (reference sequence). This CDR3 has 14 amino acids. V was clipped by 3 bases and J by 8 bases, with 13 bases between them. The CDR3 DNA reads TGTGCCAGCAGTTTTTACGGGGGGGGAGAAAAACTGTTTTTT. This sequence encodes CASSFYGGGEKLFF.

V and J are TRBV27 and TRBJ1-1; TRBD1 matches at 7 bases. After removal of 2 bases from V and 7 bases from J, the junction contained 4 bases not matched to a gene. The CDR3 sequence is 13 residues long. Germline assignment: CDR1 MNHEY and CDR2 SMNVEV (reference sequence). CDR3 DNA sequence: TGTGCCAGCAGTTTACTCGGACAGGATGAAGCTTTCTTT. Its protein product is CASSLLGQDEAFF.

This clonotype was detected a few times. A much larger clone differs by one base, so this may be a read error. The chain recombines TRBV20-1 with TRBJ2-5, with 8 bases lining up with TRBD1. Per the germline V gene, CDR1 is DFQATT and CDR2 is SNEGSKA (reference sequence). This CDR3 spans 16 amino acids. This chain's CDR3 is CCARDGETGGQETQYF. The CDR3 region has the DNA TGCTGTGCTAGAGATGGGGAAACAGGGGGGCAAGAGACCCAGTACTTC.

This clonotype was seen ten or more times. The chain is built from TRBV5-1 and TRBJ1-1, with D tentatively TRBD1 (6 bases). Germline CDR1 reads SGHRS; CDR2 reads YFSETQ. The CDR3 covers 14 residues. Trimming left V 2 bases short and J 1 base short, with 9 bases between. The CDR3 is CASSFSGENTEAFF. Here the CDR3 DNA reads TGCGCCAGCAGCTTCTCAGGGGAGAACACTGAAGCTTTCTTT. The full variable domain, with the rest looked up from reference TRBV5-1 and TRBJ1-1, is KAGVTQTPRYLIKTRGQQVTLSCSPISGHRSVSWYQQTPGQGLQFLFEYFSETQRNKGNFPGRFSGRQFSNSRSEMNVSTLELGDSALYLCASSFSGENTEAFFGQGTRLTVV.

This clonotype was counted at least ten times. V gene TRBV20-1 combines with J gene TRBJ1-1; D is ambiguous. CDR1 DFQATT and CDR2 SNEGSKA come from the germline V gene (reference sequence). V lost 1 base and J 8 bases, leaving 14 bases between the germline ends. The CDR3 spans 13 residues. In DNA form, the CDR3 reads TGCAGTGCTAGAGCGGACTACACTTTGGAAGCTTTCTTT. Residues: CSARADYTLEAFF.

This clonotype was found many times. The chain links TRBV4-1 to TRBJ2-1; D may be TRBD2 (6 bases). Germline CDR1 is MGHRA and CDR2 is YSYEKL. The CDR3 is made up of 15 amino acids. V was cut by 3 bases and J by 8 bases, with 17 bases left in between. CDR3 sequence: CASSHPPGGDYEQFF. The CDR3, as DNA: TGCGCCAGCAGCCATCCCCCCGGGGGTGATTATGAGCAGTTCTTC.

This clonotype was picked up many times. The gene calls are TRBV20-1 and TRBJ2-7, with 8 nucleotides matching TRBD1. The V and J ends lost 2 bases and 4 bases, in that order; junction bases with no gene match: 1. CDR1 DFQATT and CDR2 SNEGSKA come from the germline V gene (reference sequence). The CDR3 extends over 12 amino acids. The CDR3 nucleotides are TGCAGTGCTAGACGGACAGGGTACGAGCAGTACTTC. As protein: CSARRTGYEQYF.

This clonotype was seen repeatedly, ten times or more. The chain employs TRBV7-3 and TRBJ2-1; 15 nucleotides line up with TRBD2. The length of the CDR3 is 17 residues. Trimming cost V 5 bases and J 4 bases; bases outside gene matches: 6. Per the germline V gene, CDR1 is SGHTA and CDR2 is FQGTGA. CDR3 in DNA: TGTGCCAGCAGCCCTAGAGGACTAGCGGGGGGGTACAATGAGCAGTTCTTC. Translation gives CASSPRGLAGGYNEQFF.

This chain connects TRBV20-1 to TRBJ2-3; possible D gene TRBD1, 6 bases. Trimming shortened V by 0 bases and J by 2 bases, and 12 bases separated the two germline ends. Germline V gene sequence: CDR1 DFQATT, CDR2 SNEGSKA (reference sequence). This CDR3 spans 15 amino acids. DNA for the CDR3: TGCAGTGCTAGAGAACAGGGTATGATCACAGATACGCAGTATTTT. It is translated as CSAREQGMITDTQYF.